This T cell receptor (beta chain) emerged from a study of cytomegalovirus exposure and HLA in healthy donors. Study-wide results and caveats: It was only CMV serostatus that was available as immune exposure information.

The primer mix had 60 Vbeta and 13 Jbeta primers. Here immunoSEQ multiplex PCR was the method, and the copy in TCRdb shows in-frame clones only, minus some. The sample has approximately 200,000 clones, 83% seen once. In germline, CDR1 is MRHNA, CDR2 SNTAGT. The junction had 0 bases not matched to a gene; V was cut back by 4 bases and J by 6 bases. This CDR3 region has 14 residues. As to this clone: Its antigen remains unidentified.

The sequence came from a girl aged 10 to 17 in good health and CMV-seronegative. Sequenced: PBMCs. The V and J genes are TRBV6-4 and TRBJ2-1; 13 nucleotides match TRBD2. CDR3 DNA sequence: TGTGCCAGCAGTGGGACTAGCGGGGGCAATGAGCAGTTCTTC. It encodes CASSGTSGGNEQFF.